This TCR beta chain was obtained from a study of identical twins. Study-wide points: Excess low generation probability was seen in twin-shared out-of-frame alpha sequences. Among monozygotic twins, out-of-frame TCR alpha sharing exceeded what models predicted.

About this clonotype itself: The target antigen is unknown.

The CDR3 has 17 amino acids. The germline CDR1 and CDR2 sequences are SEHNR and FQNEAQ (reference sequence). Trimming shortened V by 1 base and J by 5 bases, and 20 bases separated the two germline ends. TCRdb ran MiXCR on the 5' RACE reads and lists one entry per CDR3 protein. The table includes roughly 540,000 distinct CDR3 sequences, roughly a fifth detected once. These same records also appear under a second study, on T cells expressing NK-cell markers. As reported in that work: NKG2C+ dominant clonotypes from 5 to 7 donors made up roughly 1.0-8% of CD8+ T cells.

The receptor comes from a woman in her late teens or twenties in good health. Specimen: CD4+ T cells sorted from blood. The rearrangement uses TRBV7-9 and TRBJ1-2; TRBD1 is a possible D gene (6 bases). CDR3 amino acids: CASSLVPYRAKPYGYTF. The CDR3 DNA reads TGTGCCAGCAGCTTAGTGCCCTACAGGGCGAAACCATATGGCTACACCTTC.